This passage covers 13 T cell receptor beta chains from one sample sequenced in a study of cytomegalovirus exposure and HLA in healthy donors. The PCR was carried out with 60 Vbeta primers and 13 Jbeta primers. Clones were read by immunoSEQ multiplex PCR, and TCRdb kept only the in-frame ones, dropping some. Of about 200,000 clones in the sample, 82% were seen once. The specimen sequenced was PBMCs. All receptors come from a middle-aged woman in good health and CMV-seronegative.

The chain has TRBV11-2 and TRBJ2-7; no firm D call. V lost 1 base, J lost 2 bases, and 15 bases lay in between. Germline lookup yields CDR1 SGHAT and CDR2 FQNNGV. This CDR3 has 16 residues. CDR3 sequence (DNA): TGTGCCAGCAGCTTAGGGCGGTCGCAACATACCTACGAGCAGTACTTC. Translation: CASSLGRSQHTYEQYF.

Here the CDR3 reads CASSLRMDGSYEQYF. The CDR3 coding sequence is TGTGCCAGCAGCTTAAGAATGGACGGGAGTTACGAGCAGTACTTC. The genes are TRBV7-3 and TRBJ2-7; possibly TRBD2 for D (6 bases). Trimming took off 1 base at V and 4 bases at J, with 14 bases between the two ends. Germline V gene lookup returns CDR1 SGHTA and CDR2 FQGTGA. The CDR3 runs to 15 residues.

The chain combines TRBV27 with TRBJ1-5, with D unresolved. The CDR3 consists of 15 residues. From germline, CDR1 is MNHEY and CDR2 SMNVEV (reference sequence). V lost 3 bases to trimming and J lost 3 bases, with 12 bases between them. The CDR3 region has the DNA TGTGCCAGCAGTTTCTCTGGGCAGAACAATCAGCCCCAGCATTTT. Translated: CASSFSGQNNQPQHF.

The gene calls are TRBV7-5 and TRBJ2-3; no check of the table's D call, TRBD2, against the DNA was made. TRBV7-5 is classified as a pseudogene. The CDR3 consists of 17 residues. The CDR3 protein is CVRSLASSGMWTDTQYF. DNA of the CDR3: TGTGTCAGAAGCTTAGCATCCAGCGGGATGTGGACAGATACGCAGTATTTT.

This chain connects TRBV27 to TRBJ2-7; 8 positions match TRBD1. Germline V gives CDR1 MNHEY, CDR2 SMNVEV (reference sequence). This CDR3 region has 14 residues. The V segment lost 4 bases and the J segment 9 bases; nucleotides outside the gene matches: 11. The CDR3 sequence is CASSSGTGGFGQYF. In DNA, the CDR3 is TGTGCCAGCAGTTCCGGGACAGGCGGCTTCGGGCAGTACTTC.

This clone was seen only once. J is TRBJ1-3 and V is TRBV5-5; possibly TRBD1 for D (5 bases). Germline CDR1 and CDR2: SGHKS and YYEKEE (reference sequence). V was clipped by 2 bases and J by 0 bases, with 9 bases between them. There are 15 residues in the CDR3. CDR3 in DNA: TGTGCCAGCAGCTTCGGGGGTAGCTCTGGAAACACCATATATTTT. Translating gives CASSFGGSSGNTIYF.

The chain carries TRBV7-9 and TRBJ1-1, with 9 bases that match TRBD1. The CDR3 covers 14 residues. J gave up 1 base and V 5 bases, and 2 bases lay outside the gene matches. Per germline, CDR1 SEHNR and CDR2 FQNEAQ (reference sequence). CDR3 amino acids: CASSIQGANTEAFF. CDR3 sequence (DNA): TGTGCCAGCAGCATACAGGGGGCGAACACTGAAGCTTTCTTT.

The chain's CDR3 is CASSFSIPGQGGTGELFF. DNA of the CDR3: TGTGCCAGCAGCTTTAGTATACCGGGACAGGGTGGTACCGGGGAGCTGTTTTTT. J is TRBJ2-2 and V is TRBV11-2, with TRBD1 identical over 9 bases. The CDR3 runs to 18 residues. The germline gives CDR1 SGHAT, CDR2 FQNNGV. V gave up 3 bases and J gave up 5 bases; unmatched junction bases: 13.

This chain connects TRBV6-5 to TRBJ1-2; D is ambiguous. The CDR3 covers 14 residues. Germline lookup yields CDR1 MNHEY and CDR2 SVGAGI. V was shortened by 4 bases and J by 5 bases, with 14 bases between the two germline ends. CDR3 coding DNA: TGTGCCAGCAGTTCCCGCCTAGGCCCTTATGGCTACACCTTC. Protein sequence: CASSSRLGPYGYTF.

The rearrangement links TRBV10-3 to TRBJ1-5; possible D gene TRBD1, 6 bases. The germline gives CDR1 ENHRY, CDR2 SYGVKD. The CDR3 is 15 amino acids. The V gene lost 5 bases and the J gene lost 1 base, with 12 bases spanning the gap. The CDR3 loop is CAISTGSSSNQPQHF. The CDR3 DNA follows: TGTGCCATCAGTACAGGGTCCAGCAGCAATCAGCCCCAGCATTTT.

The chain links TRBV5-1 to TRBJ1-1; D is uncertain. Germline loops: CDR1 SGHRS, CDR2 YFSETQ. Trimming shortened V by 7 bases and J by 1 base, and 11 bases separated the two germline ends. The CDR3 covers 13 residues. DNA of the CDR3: TGCGCCAGCTACTTTGAGGGGAACACTGAAGCTTTCTTT. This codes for CASYFEGNTEAFF.

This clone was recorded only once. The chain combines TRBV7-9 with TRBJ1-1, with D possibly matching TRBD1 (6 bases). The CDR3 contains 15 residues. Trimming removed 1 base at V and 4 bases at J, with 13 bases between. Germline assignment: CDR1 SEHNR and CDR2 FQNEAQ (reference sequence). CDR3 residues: CASSLVEQGGTEAFF. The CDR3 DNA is TGTGCCAGCAGCTTAGTGGAACAGGGTGGCACTGAAGCTTTCTTT. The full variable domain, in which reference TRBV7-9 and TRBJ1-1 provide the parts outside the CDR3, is DTGVSQNPRHKITKRGQNVTFRCDPISEHNRLYWYRQTLGQGPEFLTYFQNEAQLEKSRLLSDRFSAERPKGSFSTLEIQRTEQGDSAMYLCASSLVEQGGTEAFFGQGTRLTVV.

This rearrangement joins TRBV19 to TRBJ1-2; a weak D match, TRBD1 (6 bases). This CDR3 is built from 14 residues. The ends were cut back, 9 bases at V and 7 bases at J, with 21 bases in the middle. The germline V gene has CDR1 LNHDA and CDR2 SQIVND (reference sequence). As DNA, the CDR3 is TGTGCCAGATGCCCGGGACAATCAGTCGGTGGCTACACCTTC. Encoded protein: CARCPGQSVGGYTF.